The 29 T cell receptor beta chains reported below all come from one sample, sequenced in a study of PD-1 blockade in classical Hodgkin lymphoma. Regarding time point: cycle 4 day 1 (C4D1), after 5 to 7 weeks of nivolumab. With no exception, relapse followed autologous stem cell transplantation in all patients, and brentuximab vedotin exposure varied. The table came from immunoSEQ multiplex PCR; TCRdb's copy has only in-frame clones and leaves some out. This table holds 110,000 or so clones, more than 70% found once. The sample consisted of peripheral blood mononuclear cells (PBMCs), taken before the fourth cycle of nivolumab. The receptors stem from a human donor with classical Hodgkin lymphoma.

The rearrangement joins TRBV10-2 to TRBJ2-6; D not resolved. Germline values: CDR1 WSHSY, CDR2 SAAADI. Trimming removed 3 bases from V and 4 bases from J, with 4 bases in between. This CDR3 contains 13 residues. CDR3 DNA: TGCGCCAGCAGTGATTCCGGGGCCAACGTCCTGACTTTC. Protein sequence: CASSDSGANVLTF.

This sequence joins TRBV29-1 and TRBJ2-7; D is unresolved. The CDR3 extends over 13 amino acids. Germline V CDR1 and CDR2: SQVTM, ANQGSEA. V gave up 4 bases and J gave up 0 bases, with 10 bases separating them. The CDR3 loop reads CSVVSPISYEQYF. CDR3 coding DNA: TGCAGCGTTGTCTCTCCAATCTCCTACGAGCAGTACTTC.

This clone appeared a single time. The CDR3 coding sequence is TGTGCCAGCAGCTCGCTGGGAGGTAGCACAGATACGCAGTATTTT. Protein product: CASSSLGGSTDTQYF. This sequence joins TRBV7-2 and TRBJ2-3; D is perhaps TRBD2 (6 bases). The CDR3 runs to 15 residues. CDR1 and CDR2 (germline): SGHTA, FQGNSA. Trimming left V 4 bases short and J 0 bases short, with 11 bases between.

This clone has only one observation. V and J are TRBV5-1 and TRBJ2-7; D call uncertain. CDR1 is SGHRS and CDR2 is YFSETQ in the germline V gene. The CDR3 covers 15 residues. Trimming pared 0 bases from V and 2 bases from J, leaving 12 bases between. For the CDR3, the DNA is TGCGCCAGCAGCTTGGATGAAGACCTGGCCTACGAGCAGTACTTC. Translating it yields CASSLDEDLAYEQYF.

This clone was counted once. The chain links TRBV7-2 to TRBJ2-7; possibly TRBD2 for D (5 bases). In germline, CDR1 is SGHTA, CDR2 FQGNSA. Trimming removed 1 base at V and 2 bases at J, with 12 bases between. The CDR3 spans 15 residues. This chain's CDR3 is CASSLGVGSPYEQYF. CDR3 bases: TGTGCCAGCAGCTTAGGGGTAGGGAGCCCCTACGAGCAGTACTTC.

CDR3 DNA sequence: TGTGCCAGCAGCCCATCGGGCCAGGGTGAGCAGTTCTTC. Translating gives CASSPSGQGEQFF. The chain joins TRBV7-9 to TRBJ2-1; D may be TRBD1 (5 bases). Looked up from germline, CDR1 is SEHNR and CDR2 is FQNEAQ (reference sequence). Trimming removed 5 bases from V and 9 bases from J, with 14 bases in between. CDR3 size: 13 residues.

The CDR3 reads CASLDQRFQETQYF. The CDR3 DNA is TGTGCCAGCTTAGATCAGCGGTTCCAAGAGACCCAGTACTTC. The chain is built from TRBV28 and TRBJ2-5; D is perhaps TRBD2 (5 bases). The CDR3 spans 14 residues. CDR1 and CDR2 from the germline V gene are MDHEN and SYDVKM. The V and J ends lost 8 bases and 1 base respectively, with 14 bases between them.

This clone is a singleton in its sample. This chain uses TRBV27 with TRBJ1-4, with 8 bases that match TRBD1. V lost 5 bases and J lost 4; bases outside the gene matches: 3. The germline V gene has CDR1 MNHEY and CDR2 SMNVEV (reference sequence). The CDR3 is 14 amino acids. The CDR3 DNA follows: TGTGCCAGCAGTAACAGGGGGGGTAATGAAAAACTGTTTTTT. Its protein is CASSNRGGNEKLFF.

The CDR3 nucleotides are TGTGCCAGCAGTGAAATAGTGCAGCACAATGAGCAGTTCTTC. Protein sequence: CASSEIVQHNEQFF. J is TRBJ2-1 and V is TRBV6-1; D unclear. Germline V gene data show CDR1 as MNHNS and CDR2 as SASEGT. The CDR3 spans 14 residues. The V end was cut by 2 bases, the J end by 5 bases, with 10 bases between.

The J gene is TRBJ2-1, the V gene TRBV19; 7 nucleotides agree with TRBD2. Trimming cost V 1 base and J 5 bases; bases outside gene matches: 11. This CDR3 region has 17 residues. Germline V lookup: CDR1 LNHDA, CDR2 SQIVND (reference sequence). This CDR3 reads CASSIGITSALNNEQFF. CDR3 coding DNA: TGTGCCAGTAGTATAGGAATCACTAGCGCTTTAAACAATGAGCAGTTCTTC. Using reference TRBV19 and TRBJ2-1 for the parts outside the CDR3, the full variable domain is DGGITQSPKYLFRKEGQNVTLSCEQNLNHDAMYWYRQDPGQGLRLIYYSQIVNDFQKGDIAEGYSVSREKKESFPLTVTSAQKNPTAFYLCASSIGITSALNNEQFFGPGTRLTVL.

This chain links TRBV19 with TRBJ2-3; the D gene is possibly TRBD2 (5 bases). V was cut by 10 bases and J by 1 base, with 15 bases left in between. The CDR3 sequence is 14 residues long. Germline CDR1 reads LNHDA; CDR2 reads SQIVND (reference sequence). The CDR3 DNA is TGTGCCACCTCATCATATAGCGGCACAGATACGCAGTATTTT. This encodes CATSSYSGTDTQYF.

J is TRBJ1-3 and V is TRBV28, with D perhaps matching TRBD1 (6 bases). Per the germline V gene, CDR1 is MDHEN and CDR2 is SYDVKM. The CDR3 runs 15 residues. The V gene lost 6 bases and the J gene lost 7 bases, with 19 bases spanning the gap. The CDR3 sequence: CASSPTGRLRNTIYF. The CDR3 region has the DNA TGTGCCAGCAGCCCAACAGGGCGTCTCAGGAACACCATATATTTT.

The J gene is TRBJ2-1, the V gene TRBV19; 7 nucleotides line up with TRBD2. This CDR3 spans 15 amino acids. Germline CDR1 reads LNHDA; CDR2 reads SQIVND (reference sequence). Losses at the gene ends were 7 bases for V and 0 bases for J; bases not matched to a gene: 6. DNA of the CDR3: TGTGCCAGTACCGATAGCGGGCGCTCCTACAATGAGCAGTTCTTC. Its protein is CASTDSGRSYNEQFF.

This clone was observed a handful of times. J is TRBJ1-5 and V is TRBV30; D is ambiguous. CDR3 length: 13 amino acids. V was shortened by 2 bases and J by 7 bases, with 12 bases between the two germline ends. The germline gives CDR1 GTSNPN, CDR2 SVGIG (reference sequence). This CDR3 is CAWSLRDGQPQHF. CDR3 sequence (DNA): TGTGCCTGGAGTTTAAGGGATGGGCAGCCCCAGCATTTT.

The chain combines TRBV11-2 with TRBJ1-5, with D unclear. Looked up from germline, CDR1 is SGHAT and CDR2 is FQNNGV. This CDR3 has 14 residues. V dropped 0 bases and J dropped 5 bases, with 8 bases sitting between them. CDR3 DNA sequence: TGTGCCAGCAGCTTAGATCGTGGGGATCAGCCCCAGCATTTT. The encoded protein is CASSLDRGDQPQHF.

V and J are TRBV30 and TRBJ2-5; no reliable D call. The CDR3 spans 16 residues. V lost 4 bases and J 4 bases, leaving 22 bases between the germline ends. Germline V gene sequence: CDR1 GTSNPN, CDR2 SVGIG (reference sequence). The CDR3 nucleotides are TGTGCCTGGAAATCTGGTTTCGCTATTCCTGGAGAGACCCAGTACTTC. Its protein is CAWKSGFAIPGETQYF.

The chain links TRBV11-2 to TRBJ1-4; D ambiguous. Trimming pared 2 bases from V and 5 bases from J, leaving 9 bases between. The CDR3 has 14 amino acids. Per germline, CDR1 SGHAT and CDR2 FQNNGV. The chain's CDR3 is CASSLFLANEKLFF. Here the CDR3 DNA reads TGTGCCAGCAGCTTATTCCTGGCGAATGAAAAACTGTTTTTT.

J is TRBJ1-3 and V is TRBV11-2; D perhaps matches TRBD1 (5 bases). Trimming shortened V by 4 bases and J by 1 base, and 11 bases separated the two germline ends. Germline CDR1 is SGHAT and CDR2 is FQNNGV. This CDR3 has 15 residues. The CDR3 sequence: CASSSVQGSGNTIYF. Here the CDR3 DNA reads TGTGCCAGCAGCTCGGTTCAGGGATCTGGAAACACCATATATTTT.

The chain recombines TRBV5-1 with TRBJ2-1, with D perhaps given as TRBD1 or TRBD2 (5 bases each). Germline V lookup: CDR1 SGHRS, CDR2 YFSETQ. The CDR3 contains 12 residues. The V and J ends lost 7 bases and 8 bases respectively, with 13 bases between them. The CDR3 is CASRDGAHEQFF. DNA for the CDR3: TGCGCCAGCCGGGACGGCGCACATGAGCAGTTCTTC. Together with reference TRBV5-1 and TRBJ2-1, the CDR3 gives the full variable domain: KAGVTQTPRYLIKTRGQQVTLSCSPISGHRSVSWYQQTPGQGLQFLFEYFSETQRNKGNFPGRFSGRQFSNSRSEMNVSTLELGDSALYLCASRDGAHEQFFGPGTRLTVL.

The chain has TRBV6-5 and TRBJ2-7, with D possibly TRBD1 on 6 matching bases. With 2 bases removed from V and 2 bases from J, the gap between germline ends came to 13 bases. Germline CDR1 and CDR2: MNHEY and SVGAGI. The CDR3 contains 15 residues. CDR3 sequence reads: CASSYRAGDPYEQYF. The CDR3 DNA is TGTGCCAGCAGTTACCGGGCAGGGGACCCCTACGAGCAGTACTTC.

V and J are TRBV5-6 and TRBJ2-1; the match to TRBD2 covers 13 bases. The junction had 6 bases not matched to a gene; V was cut back by 4 bases and J by 5 bases. The CDR3 covers 16 residues. Germline assignment: CDR1 SGHDT and CDR2 YYEEEE. CDR3 protein: CASSGPGTSGNNEQFF. Written as DNA, the CDR3 is TGTGCCAGCAGCGGCCCCGGGACTAGCGGGAACAATGAGCAGTTCTTC.

This chain joins TRBV6-5 and TRBJ2-2; TRBD1 matches at 7 bases. V lost 4 bases and J lost 6; bases outside the gene matches: 8. CDR3 length: 15 residues. The germline CDR1 and CDR2 sequences are MNHEY and SVGAGI. DNA for the CDR3: TGTGCCAGCAGTTTCAGGGGGACCGGAGCCGGGGAGCTGTTTTTT. It codes for CASSFRGTGAGELFF.

J is TRBJ2-1 and V is TRBV28; 11 nucleotides agree with TRBD2. The germline gives CDR1 MDHEN, CDR2 SYDVKM. The CDR3 sequence is 16 residues long. V was clipped by 3 bases and J by 8 bases; unmatched bases: 9. The CDR3 loop is CASSLLLAGDGHEQFF. The CDR3 coding sequence is TGTGCCAGCAGTTTGTTACTAGCGGGAGATGGACATGAGCAGTTCTTC.

The sample holds one count of this clone. This chain uses TRBV6-5 with TRBJ2-1; 9 bases are a match to TRBD1. Germline values: CDR1 MNHEY, CDR2 SVGAGI. The CDR3 runs 14 residues. Trimming cost V 6 bases and J 10 bases; bases outside gene matches: 10. Written as DNA, the CDR3 is TGTGCCAGCAGATACGGGACAGGGCGGGGCGAGCAGTTCTTC. Encoded protein: CASRYGTGRGEQFF.

This chain's CDR3 is CASSKSRQGYYEQYF. CDR3 DNA: TGTGCCAGCAGCAAGTCCCGACAGGGTTACTACGAGCAGTACTTC. The rearrangement uses TRBV6-1 and TRBJ2-7; 7 bases are shared with TRBD1. V shed 6 bases and J 3 bases; nucleotides not matched to a gene: 11. The germline V gene encodes CDR1 MNHNS and CDR2 SASEGT. The CDR3 consists of 15 residues.

This clone showed up just once. The CDR3, as DNA: TGTGCCAGCAGTTACCGGAACTCCTACAATGAGCAGTTCTTC. Translated: CASSYRNSYNEQFF. The V call is TRBV27, the J call TRBJ2-1; D gene ambiguous. Trimming removed 4 bases at V and 0 bases at J, with 7 bases between. This CDR3 comprises 14 residues. The germline V gene has CDR1 MNHEY and CDR2 SMNVEV (reference sequence).

The chain joins TRBV6-1 to TRBJ1-2; no reliable D call. The V gene lost 5 bases and the J gene lost 0 bases, with 10 bases spanning the gap. The CDR3 has 14 residues. CDR1 MNHNS and CDR2 SASEGT come from the germline V gene. The CDR3 coding sequence is TGTGCCAGCAGTCCCGGGCCAGCTAACTATGGCTACACCTTC. It encodes CASSPGPANYGYTF.

This chain uses TRBV4-1 with TRBJ1-3; no definite D call. The CDR3 is made up of 13 amino acids. Germline CDR1 is MGHRA and CDR2 is YSYEKL. V lost 2 bases and J lost 11, with 13 bases in between. CDR3 sequence reads: CASSQSSEVAIYF. CDR3 in DNA: TGCGCCAGCAGCCAATCCAGTGAGGTGGCCATATATTTT.

The chain joins TRBV19 to TRBJ1-5; 7 bases map to TRBD1. This CDR3 spans 16 amino acids. V gave up 4 bases and J gave up 8 bases; unmatched junction bases: 14. Germline-derived CDR1 and CDR2 are LNHDA and SQIVND (reference sequence). The CDR3 sequence: CASSTRGTERGEPQHF. The CDR3 nucleotides read TGTGCCAGTAGTACGAGAGGGACAGAGCGAGGTGAGCCCCAGCATTTT.